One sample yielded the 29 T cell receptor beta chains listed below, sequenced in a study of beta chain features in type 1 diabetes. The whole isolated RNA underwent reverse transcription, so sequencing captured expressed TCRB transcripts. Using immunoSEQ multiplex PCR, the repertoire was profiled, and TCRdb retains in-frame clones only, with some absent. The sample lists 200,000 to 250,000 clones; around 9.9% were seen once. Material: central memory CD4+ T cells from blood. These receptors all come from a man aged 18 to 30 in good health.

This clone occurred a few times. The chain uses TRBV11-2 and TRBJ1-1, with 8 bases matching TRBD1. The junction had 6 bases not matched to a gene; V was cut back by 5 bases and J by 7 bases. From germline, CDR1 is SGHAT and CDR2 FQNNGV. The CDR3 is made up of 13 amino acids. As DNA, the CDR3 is TGTGCCAGCAGCCTCCGGGACAGGCTTGAAGCTTTCTTT. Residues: CASSLRDRLEAFF.

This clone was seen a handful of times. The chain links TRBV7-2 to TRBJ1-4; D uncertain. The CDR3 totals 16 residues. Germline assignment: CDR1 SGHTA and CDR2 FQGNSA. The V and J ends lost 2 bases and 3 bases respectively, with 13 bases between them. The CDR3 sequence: CASSLMGPGSNEKLFF. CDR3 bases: TGTGCCAGCAGCTTAATGGGTCCAGGATCTAATGAAAAACTGTTTTTT.

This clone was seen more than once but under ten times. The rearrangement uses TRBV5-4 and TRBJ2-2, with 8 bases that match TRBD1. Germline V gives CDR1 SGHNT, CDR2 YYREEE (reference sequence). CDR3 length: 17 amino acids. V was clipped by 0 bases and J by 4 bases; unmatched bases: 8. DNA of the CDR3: TGTGCCAGCAGCTTGGTGGGCAGGGGGCAAGGCACCGGGGAGCTGTTTTTT. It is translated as CASSLVGRGQGTGELFF.

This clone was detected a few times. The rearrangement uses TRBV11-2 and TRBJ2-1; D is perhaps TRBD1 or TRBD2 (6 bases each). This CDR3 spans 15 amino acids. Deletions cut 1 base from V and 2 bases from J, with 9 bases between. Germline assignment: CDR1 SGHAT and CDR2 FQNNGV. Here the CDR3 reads CASSLAGATYNEQFF. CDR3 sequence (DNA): TGTGCCAGCAGCTTAGCGGGGGCTACCTACAATGAGCAGTTCTTC.

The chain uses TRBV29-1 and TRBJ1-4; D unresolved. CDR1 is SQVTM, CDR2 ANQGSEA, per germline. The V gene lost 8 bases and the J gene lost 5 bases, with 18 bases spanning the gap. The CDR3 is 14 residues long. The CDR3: CSPEKSSQNEKLFF. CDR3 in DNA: TGCAGCCCGGAGAAATCCTCACAGAATGAAAAACTGTTTTTT.

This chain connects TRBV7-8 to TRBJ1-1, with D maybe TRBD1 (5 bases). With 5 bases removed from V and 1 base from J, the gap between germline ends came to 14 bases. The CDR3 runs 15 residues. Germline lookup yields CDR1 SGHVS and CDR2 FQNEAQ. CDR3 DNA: TGTGCCAGCAGCCTCTCCGGGACGGAGAACACTGAAGCTTTCTTT. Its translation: CASSLSGTENTEAFF.

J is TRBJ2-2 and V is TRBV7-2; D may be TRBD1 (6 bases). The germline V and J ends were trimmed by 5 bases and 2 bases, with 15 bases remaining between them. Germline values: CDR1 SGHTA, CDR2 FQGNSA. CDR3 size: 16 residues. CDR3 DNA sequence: TGTGCCAGCAGCCCAGGACAGCTCAGAAACACCGGGGAGCTGTTTTTT. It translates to CASSPGQLRNTGELFF.

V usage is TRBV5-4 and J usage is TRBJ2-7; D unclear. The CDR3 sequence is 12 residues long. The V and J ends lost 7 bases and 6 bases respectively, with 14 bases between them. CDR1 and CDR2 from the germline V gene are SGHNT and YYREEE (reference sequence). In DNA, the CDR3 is TGTGCCAGCGGCCAGCCTTCGGGCGAGCAGTACTTC. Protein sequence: CASGQPSGEQYF.

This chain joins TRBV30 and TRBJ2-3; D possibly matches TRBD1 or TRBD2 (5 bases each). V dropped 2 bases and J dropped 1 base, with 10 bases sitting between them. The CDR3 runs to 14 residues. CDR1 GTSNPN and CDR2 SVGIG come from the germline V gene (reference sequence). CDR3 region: CAWSLRGGTDTQYF. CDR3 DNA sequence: TGTGCCTGGAGTTTACGAGGGGGCACAGATACGCAGTATTTT.

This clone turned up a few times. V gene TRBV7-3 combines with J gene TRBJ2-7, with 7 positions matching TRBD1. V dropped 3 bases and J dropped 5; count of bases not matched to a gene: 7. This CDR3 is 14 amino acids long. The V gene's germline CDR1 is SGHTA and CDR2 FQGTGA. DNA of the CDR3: TGTGCCAGCAGCTTGAGACAGGGTATCCACGAGCAGTACTTC. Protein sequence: CASSLRQGIHEQYF. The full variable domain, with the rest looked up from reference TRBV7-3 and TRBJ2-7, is GAGVSQTPSNKVTEKGKYVELRCDPISGHTALYWYRQSLGQGPEFLIYFQGTGAADDSGLPNDRFFAVRPEGSVSTLKIQRTERGDSAVYLCASSLRQGIHEQYFGPGTRLTVT.

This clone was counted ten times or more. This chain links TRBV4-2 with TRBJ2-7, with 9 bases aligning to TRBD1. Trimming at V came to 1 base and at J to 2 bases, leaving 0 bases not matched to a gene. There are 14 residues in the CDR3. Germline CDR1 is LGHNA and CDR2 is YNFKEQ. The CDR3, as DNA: TGTGCCAGCAGCCAAGGGGACAGGGCCTACGAGCAGTACTTC. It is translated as CASSQGDRAYEQYF.

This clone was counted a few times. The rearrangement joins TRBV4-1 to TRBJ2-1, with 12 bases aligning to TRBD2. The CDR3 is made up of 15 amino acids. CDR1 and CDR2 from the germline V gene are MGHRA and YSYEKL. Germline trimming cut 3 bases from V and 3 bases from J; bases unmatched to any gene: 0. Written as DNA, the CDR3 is TGCGCCAGCAGCCAGGGACTAGCGGGCTACAATGAGCAGTTCTTC. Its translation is CASSQGLAGYNEQFF.

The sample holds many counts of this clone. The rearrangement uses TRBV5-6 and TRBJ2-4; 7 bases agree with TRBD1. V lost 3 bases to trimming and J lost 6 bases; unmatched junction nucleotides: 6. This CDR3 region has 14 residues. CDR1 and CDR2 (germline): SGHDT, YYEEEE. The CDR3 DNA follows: TGTGCCAGCAGCTGGATGGGACAGCGAAACATTCAGTACTTC. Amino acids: CASSWMGQRNIQYF.

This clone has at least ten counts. The chain's CDR3 is CASSRDVFNEQFF. For the CDR3, the DNA is TGCGCCAGCAGCAGGGACGTCTTCAATGAGCAGTTCTTC. V gene TRBV5-1 combines with J gene TRBJ2-1; D assignment may be TRBD1 or TRBD2 (5 bases each). The CDR3 spans 13 residues. With 4 bases removed from V and 6 bases from J, the gap between germline ends came to 11 bases. Germline lookup yields CDR1 SGHRS and CDR2 YFSETQ.

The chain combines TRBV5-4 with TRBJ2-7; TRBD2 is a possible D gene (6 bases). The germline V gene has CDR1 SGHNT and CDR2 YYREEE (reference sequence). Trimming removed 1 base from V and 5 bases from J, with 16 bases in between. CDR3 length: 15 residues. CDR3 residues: CASSLTRENSDEQYF. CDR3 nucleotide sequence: TGTGCCAGCAGCTTGACCCGGGAGAATTCGGACGAGCAGTACTTC.

CDR3 amino acids: CSAVPYEQYF. CDR3 DNA sequence: TGCAGTGCTGTTCCTTACGAGCAGTACTTC. The chain is built from TRBV20-1 and TRBJ2-7; D uncertain. The CDR3 is 10 amino acids. The V end was cut by 5 bases, the J end by 4 bases, with 6 bases between. The V gene's germline CDR1 is DFQATT and CDR2 SNEGSKA (reference sequence).

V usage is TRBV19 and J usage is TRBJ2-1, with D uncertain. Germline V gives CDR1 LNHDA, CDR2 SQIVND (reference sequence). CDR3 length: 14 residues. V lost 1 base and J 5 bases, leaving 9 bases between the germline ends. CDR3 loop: CASSIGSGHNEQFF. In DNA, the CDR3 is TGTGCCAGTAGTATAGGGTCGGGTCACAATGAGCAGTTCTTC. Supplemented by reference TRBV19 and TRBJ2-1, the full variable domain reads DGGITQSPKYLFRKEGQNVTLSCEQNLNHDAMYWYRQDPGQGLRLIYYSQIVNDFQKGDIAEGYSVSREKKESFPLTVTSAQKNPTAFYLCASSIGSGHNEQFFGPGTRLTVL.

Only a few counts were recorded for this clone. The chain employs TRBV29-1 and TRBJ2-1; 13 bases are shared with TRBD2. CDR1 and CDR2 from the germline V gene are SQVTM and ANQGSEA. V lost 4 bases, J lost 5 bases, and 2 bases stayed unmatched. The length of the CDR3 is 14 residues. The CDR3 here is CSVAGTSGNNEQFF. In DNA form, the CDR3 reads TGCAGCGTTGCCGGGACTAGCGGGAACAATGAGCAGTTCTTC.

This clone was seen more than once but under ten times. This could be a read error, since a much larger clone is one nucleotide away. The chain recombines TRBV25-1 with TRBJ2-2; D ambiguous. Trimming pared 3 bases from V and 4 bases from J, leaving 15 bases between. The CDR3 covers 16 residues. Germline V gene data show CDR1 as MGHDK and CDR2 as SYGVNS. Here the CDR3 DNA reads TGTGCCAGCAGTGAGGTGGGCGCGCCGAGCACCGGGGAGCTGTTTTTT. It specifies CASSEVGAPSTGELFF.

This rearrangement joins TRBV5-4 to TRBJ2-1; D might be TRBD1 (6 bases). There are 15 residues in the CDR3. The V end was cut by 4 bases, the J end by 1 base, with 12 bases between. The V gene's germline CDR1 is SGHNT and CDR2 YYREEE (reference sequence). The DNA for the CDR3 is TGTGCCAGCAGCCCCGGGACACGGTCCTACAATGAGCAGTTCTTC. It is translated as CASSPGTRSYNEQFF.

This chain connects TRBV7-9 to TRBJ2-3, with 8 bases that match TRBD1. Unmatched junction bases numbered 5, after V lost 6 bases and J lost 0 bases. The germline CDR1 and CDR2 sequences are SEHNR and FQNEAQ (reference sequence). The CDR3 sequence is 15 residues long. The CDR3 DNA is TGTGCCAGCAGTTTTGACAGGGGAAGCACAGATACGCAGTATTTT. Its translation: CASSFDRGSTDTQYF.

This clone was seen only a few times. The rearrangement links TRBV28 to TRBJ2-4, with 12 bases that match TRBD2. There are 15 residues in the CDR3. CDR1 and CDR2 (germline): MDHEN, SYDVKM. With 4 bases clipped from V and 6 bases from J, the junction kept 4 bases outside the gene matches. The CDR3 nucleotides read TGTGCCAGCAGTTCTAGCGGGAGGGCCCCAAACATTCAGTACTTC. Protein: CASSSSGRAPNIQYF.

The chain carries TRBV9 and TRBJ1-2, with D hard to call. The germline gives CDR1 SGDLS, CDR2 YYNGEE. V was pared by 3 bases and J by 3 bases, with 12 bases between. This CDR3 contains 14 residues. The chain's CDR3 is CASSGTPQDYGYTF. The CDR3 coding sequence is TGTGCCAGCAGCGGAACGCCCCAGGACTATGGCTACACCTTC.

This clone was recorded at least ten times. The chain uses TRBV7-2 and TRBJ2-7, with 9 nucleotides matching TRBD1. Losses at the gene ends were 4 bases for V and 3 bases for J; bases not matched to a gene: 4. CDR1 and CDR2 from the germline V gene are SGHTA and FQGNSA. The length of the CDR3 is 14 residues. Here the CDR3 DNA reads TGTGCCAGCAGCTCCGGGACAGGGATCTACGAGCAGTACTTC. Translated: CASSSGTGIYEQYF.

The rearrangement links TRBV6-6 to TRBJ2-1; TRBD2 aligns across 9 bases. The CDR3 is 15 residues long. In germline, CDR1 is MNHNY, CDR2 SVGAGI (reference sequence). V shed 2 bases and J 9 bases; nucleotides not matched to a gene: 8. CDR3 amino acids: CASSYGGRASGEQFF. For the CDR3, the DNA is TGTGCCAGCAGTTACGGCGGGAGGGCCTCGGGTGAGCAGTTCTTC.

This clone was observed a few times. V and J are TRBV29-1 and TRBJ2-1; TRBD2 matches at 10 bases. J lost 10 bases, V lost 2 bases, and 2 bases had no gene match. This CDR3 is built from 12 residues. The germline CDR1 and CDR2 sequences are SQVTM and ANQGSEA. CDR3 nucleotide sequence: TGCAGCGTTGAACGAGCGGGAGGGGAGCAGTTCTTC. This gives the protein CSVERAGGEQFF.

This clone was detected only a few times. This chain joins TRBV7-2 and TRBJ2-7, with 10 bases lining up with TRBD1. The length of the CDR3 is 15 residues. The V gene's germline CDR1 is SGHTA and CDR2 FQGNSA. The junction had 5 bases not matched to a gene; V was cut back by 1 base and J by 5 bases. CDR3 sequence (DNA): TGTGCCAGCAGCTTAGAGGGACAGGGGTTTAACGAGCAGTACTTC. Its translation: CASSLEGQGFNEQYF. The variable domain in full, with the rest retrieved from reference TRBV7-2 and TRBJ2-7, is GAGVSQSPSNKVTEKGKDVELRCDPISGHTALYWYRQSLGQGLEFLIYFQGNSAPDKSGLPSDRFSAERTGGSVSTLTIQRTQQEDSAVYLCASSLEGQGFNEQYFGPGTRLTVT.

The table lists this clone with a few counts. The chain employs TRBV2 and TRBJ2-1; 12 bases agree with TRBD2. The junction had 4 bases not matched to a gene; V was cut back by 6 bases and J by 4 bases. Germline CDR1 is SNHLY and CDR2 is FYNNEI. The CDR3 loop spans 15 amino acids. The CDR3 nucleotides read TGTGCCAGCAGAGCTGGACTAGCGGGGTACAATGAGCAGTTCTTC. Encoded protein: CASRAGLAGYNEQFF.

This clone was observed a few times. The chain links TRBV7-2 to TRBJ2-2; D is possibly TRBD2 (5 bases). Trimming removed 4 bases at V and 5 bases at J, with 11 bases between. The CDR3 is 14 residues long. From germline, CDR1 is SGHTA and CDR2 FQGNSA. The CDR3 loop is CASSYSPGTGELFF. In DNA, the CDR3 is TGTGCCAGCAGCTATTCACCGGGGACCGGGGAGCTGTTTTTT. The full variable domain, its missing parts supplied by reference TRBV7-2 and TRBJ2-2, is GAGVSQSPSNKVTEKGKDVELRCDPISGHTALYWYRQSLGQGLEFLIYFQGNSAPDKSGLPSDRFSAERTGGSVSTLTIQRTQQEDSAVYLCASSYSPGTGELFFGEGSRLTVL.